This T cell receptor beta chain originates from a study of T cell responses to AZD1222 COVID-19 vaccine. Some clones are missing from TCRdb's copy, which holds only in-frame ones; the method was immunoSEQ multiplex PCR. The table has approximately 150,000 clones, 92% seen once. Trimming cost V 6 bases and J 0 bases, with 8 bases left between them. Germline V gene lookup returns CDR1 MNHEY and CDR2 SVGAGI. The CDR3 length is 14 residues. The TCR sequence derives from an adult in good health. Sample: peripheral blood, taken on day 0 of AZD1222 vaccination. The rearrangement uses TRBV6-5 and TRBJ2-2; D may be TRBD1 or TRBD2 (5 bases each). CDR3 coding DNA: TGTGCCAGCAGGGGACCGACGAACACCGGGGAGCTGTTTTTT. It yields the protein CASRGPTNTGELFF.